Shown below are 3 T cell receptor beta chains from a single sample sequenced in a study of spatial heterogeneity in lung cancer. The time point denotes: sample taken at primary tumor resection. The input material, whole RNA from tumor, nontumor lung or frozen PBMC, was sequenced unsorted. TCRdb called the 5' RACE reads again in MiXCR, with one record for every CDR3 protein. The data show around 50,000 distinct CDR3 sequences, roughly 7.2% seen once. Material: PBMCs, obtained at surgery. Receptor source: a female donor with early-stage non-small cell lung cancer.

The sample holds a few counts of this clonotype. CDR3 region: CSARAVGGGSTDTQYF. CDR3 sequence (DNA): TGCAGTGCTAGAGCGGTTGGAGGGGGAAGCACAGATACGCAGTATTTT. The chain combines TRBV20-1 with TRBJ2-3, with D perhaps given as TRBD1 or TRBD2 (6 bases each). Per germline, CDR1 DFQATT and CDR2 SNEGSKA (reference sequence). V was trimmed by 1 base and J by 0 bases, leaving 14 bases between them. This CDR3 contains 16 residues.

Many counts were recorded for this clonotype. The chain uses TRBV30 and TRBJ2-5; possibly TRBD2 for D (6 bases). V was cut by 0 bases and J by 2 bases, with 13 bases left in between. Germline CDR1 reads GTSNPN; CDR2 reads SVGIG (reference sequence). The CDR3 has 15 residues. CDR3 sequence (DNA): TGTGCCTGGAGTGTTGGGCTAGCGAAACAAGAGACCCAGTACTTC. The encoded protein is CAWSVGLAKQETQYF.

V is TRBV6-4 and J is TRBJ1-1; TRBD1 aligns across 8 bases. Trimming took 0 bases from V and 1 from J; bases not matched to a gene: 13. The germline V gene has CDR1 MRHNA and CDR2 SNTAGT. The CDR3 consists of 19 residues. CDR3 in DNA: TGTGCCAGCAGTGACTCGGAAGACCCTAGGACAGGGCGGAACACTGAAGCTTTCTTT. Translated: CASSDSEDPRTGRNTEAFF.